Shown below are 10 T cell receptor beta chains from a single sample sequenced in a study of T-cell memory formation after mild COVID-19. In TCRdb, the 5' RACE reads were re-called with MiXCR into one record per CDR3 protein. The profile shows a few hundred thousand distinct CDR3 sequences, roughly a fifth of them singletons. Sequencing used PBMCs or a T cell subset sorted from them (not recorded which). All receptors come from a man between 18 and 35 years old who had mild COVID-19 (a few samples of this study predate the infection). Cell type and time point are not known.

The chain carries TRBV25-1 and TRBJ2-3, with 9 bases aligning to TRBD2. J was trimmed by 3 bases and V by 1 base; bases with no gene match: 5. The CDR3 spans 16 residues. The germline CDR1 and CDR2 sequences are MGHDK and SYGVNS. CDR3 nucleotides: TGTGCCAGCAGTGAATTGCGGGGGGGCATTACAGATACGCAGTATTTT. Translation gives CASSELRGGITDTQYF.

J is TRBJ1-1 and V is TRBV19, with D possibly being TRBD1 (5 bases). The germline V gene encodes CDR1 LNHDA and CDR2 SQIVND (reference sequence). The germline V and J ends were trimmed by 4 bases and 3 bases, with 18 bases remaining between them. The CDR3 has 16 amino acids. CDR3 nucleotides: TGTGCCAGTAGTAGGGGGGACGCCCGGAGGCACACTGAAGCTTTCTTT. It encodes CASSRGDARRHTEAFF.

This sequence joins TRBV7-2 and TRBJ1-2, with D possibly matching TRBD1 (6 bases). This CDR3 region has 13 residues. Germline lookup yields CDR1 SGHTA and CDR2 FQGNSA. The V end lost 6 bases, the J end lost 4 bases, and 12 bases lay between the germline ends. The CDR3 loop reads CASSPGHRYGYTF. The CDR3 DNA reads TGTGCCAGCAGTCCGGGACACCGCTATGGCTACACCTTC. Combining the CDR3 with reference TRBV7-2 and TRBJ1-2 gives the whole variable domain GAGVSQSPSNKVTEKGKDVELRCDPISGHTALYWYRQSLGQGLEFLIYFQGNSAPDKSGLPSDRFSAERTGGSVSTLTIQRTQQEDSAVYLCASSPGHRYGYTFGSGTRLTVV.

The chain combines TRBV7-2 with TRBJ1-4, with a weak D call TRBD1 (5 bases). CDR1 and CDR2 from the germline V gene are SGHTA and FQGNSA. The V end lost 5 bases, the J end lost 7 bases, and 14 bases lay between the germline ends. This CDR3 comprises 14 residues. The CDR3: CASSPTRGGEKLFF. Here the CDR3 DNA reads TGTGCCAGCAGCCCTACGAGGGGAGGTGAAAAACTGTTTTTT.

There are a few counts of this clonotype. The V call is TRBV5-1, the J call TRBJ2-3; 8 bases align to TRBD2. The V gene's germline CDR1 is SGHRS and CDR2 YFSETQ. V dropped 1 base and J dropped 4; count of bases not matched to a gene: 11. This CDR3 region has 17 residues. DNA for the CDR3: TGCGCCAGCAGCTTGCCCGGGTTGAGCGGGGGCCCAGATACGCAGTATTTT. Its translation is CASSLPGLSGGPDTQYF.

This clonotype came up a few times. This sequence joins TRBV4-3 and TRBJ2-3; tentative D call: TRBD2 (6 bases). V lost 0 bases and J 10 bases, leaving 14 bases between the germline ends. Germline loops: CDR1 LGHNA, CDR2 YSLEER. The length of the CDR3 is 14 residues. The CDR3 spells CASSQDGDWRPQYF. The CDR3 nucleotides are TGCGCCAGCAGCCAAGATGGGGACTGGCGACCGCAGTATTTT.

The rearrangement joins TRBV20-1 to TRBJ1-5; no firm D call. CDR1 and CDR2 from the germline V gene are DFQATT and SNEGSKA (reference sequence). This CDR3 is built from 12 residues. Trimming removed 0 bases from V and 3 bases from J, with 3 bases in between. As DNA, the CDR3 is TGCAGTGCTAGAGAGCCCAATCAGCCCCAGCATTTT. This encodes CSAREPNQPQHF.

The rearrangement links TRBV7-8 to TRBJ1-1; TRBD1 might be the D (6 bases). Germline V gene data show CDR1 as SGHVS and CDR2 as FQNEAQ. V lost 1 base and J 7 bases, leaving 13 bases between the germline ends. The length of the CDR3 is 14 residues. The CDR3 loop reads CASSLGGARVEAFF. CDR3 DNA sequence: TGTGCCAGCAGCTTAGGGGGGGCCCGGGTTGAAGCTTTCTTT.

Concerning this clonotype itself: Sequence at one end of the junction differs from germline and may be a read error. In nucleotides, the CDR3 is TGCGACAGCAGCGCCGGACAAAACTATGGCTACACCTTC. Its protein product is CDSSAGQNYGYTF. The V call is TRBV5-1, the J call TRBJ1-2, with a weak D call TRBD1 (5 bases). The germline CDR1 and CDR2 sequences are SGHRS and YFSETQ. There are 13 residues in the CDR3.

A few counts support this clonotype. The V and J genes are TRBV5-5 and TRBJ1-5; 8 positions match TRBD1. Looked up from germline, CDR1 is SGHKS and CDR2 is YYEKEE (reference sequence). Unmatched junction bases numbered 4, after V lost 0 bases and J lost 5 bases. The CDR3 covers 15 residues. The CDR3 region is CASSLARGLDQPQHF. CDR3 nucleotide sequence: TGTGCCAGCAGCTTGGCCAGGGGGCTCGATCAGCCCCAGCATTTT.